A selection of T cell receptor beta chains follows, all from one sample in a study of blood T cells in healthy people across ages. Using its own MiXCR run on the 5' RACE reads, TCRdb lists one record per CDR3 protein. The data contain around 870,000 distinct CDR3 sequences, around 30% of them seen just once; the ten biggest clones take up roughly 17%. The sequenced sample consisted of blood. These receptors came from a woman older than 75 in good health. The CDR3 runs from the conserved cysteine through the conserved F or W. The D gene is left open where the match is weak. Where a row states a size, it is once, few, many or the class of an expanded clone; other rows omit it.

TGTGCCAGCACTATGATCCTAGGGAAATCACCCCTCCACTTT CASTMILGKSPLHF TRBJ1-6 . many TRBV6-5
TGCGCCGGCAGCTACTCCGGGACAGGGCCCAATGAGCAGTTCTTC CAGSYSGTGPNEQFF TRBJ2-1 TRBD1 . TRBV5-1
TGTGCCAGCAGTAAGCGTAGGGAATTGAGAGAGACCCAGTACTTC CASSKRRELRETQYF TRBJ2-5 . . TRBV28
TGTGCCACCAGTGACCCGACTAGCGGGGCTCCGGAGACCCAGTACTTC CATSDPTSGAPETQYF TRBJ2-5 TRBD2 many TRBV24-1
TGTGCCACCAGTGACTGGACTAGCGGTGAGGAGACCCAGTACTTC CATSDWTSGEETQYF TRBJ2-5 TRBD2 few TRBV24-1
TGTGCCAGCAGCCAGGCGACAGGGGGGAACACCGGGGAGCTGTTTTTT CASSQATGGNTGELFF TRBJ2-2 TRBD1 few TRBV4-2
TGTGCCAGTGGGGACTTCAGGGGGCCCAATCAGCCCCAGCATTTT CASGDFRGPNQPQHF TRBJ1-5 TRBD1 few TRBV6-2/TRBV6-3
TGTGCCAGTAAAGAGACGGACTATGGCTACACCTTC CASKETDYGYTF TRBJ1-2 . many TRBV19
TGTGCCACCAGCACCCGAATCGAGAGCCCCATATATTTT CATSTRIESPIYF TRBJ1-3 . once TRBV15
TGCAGCGTTCCATTCTCCTCTGGGGCCAACGTCCTGACTTTC CSVPFSSGANVLTF TRBJ2-6 . many TRBV29-1
TGTGCCAGCAGACAGGACAGGGCACAAGAGACCCAGTACTTC CASRQDRAQETQYF TRBJ2-5 TRBD1 many TRBV27
TGCAGTGCTAAGGCGGCCAGGGTCAATCAAAAACTGTTTTTT CSAKAARVNQKLFF TRBJ1-4 . few TRBV20-1
TGCGCCAGCAGCACGGATACTACAGGGTATGGCTACACCTTC CASSTDTTGYGYTF TRBJ1-2 . few TRBV5-1
TGCAGTGCTAGAGACCCCGGACAGGGTTATAGCAATCAGCCCCAGCATTTT CSARDPGQGYSNQPQHF TRBJ1-5 TRBD1 . TRBV20-1
TGTGCCAGCAGCTTGTTCCGGTTCGAGCTGTTTTTT CASSLFRFELFF TRBJ2-2 . few TRBV7-9
TGCAGTGTTCCCGGATGGGGAGCCTACAATGAGCAGTACTTC CSVPGWGAYNEQYF TRBJ2-7 . . TRBV20-1
TGTGCCAGCAGTTACTCGATCACCGGACAGTCTAGTTATCAGCCCCAGCATTTT CASSYSITGQSSYQPQHF TRBJ1-5 . few TRBV6-2/TRBV6-3
TGTGCCAGCAGAAGGTACACTAGCGGGGGCCTTAGCACAGATACGCAGTATTTT CASRRYTSGGLSTDTQYF TRBJ2-3 TRBD2 . TRBV12-3/TRBV12-4
TGCAGTGCCGTCCTAATGAAGGCGGGGGTGTCTCCTAGCACAGATACGCAGTATTTT CSAVLMKAGVSPSTDTQYF TRBJ2-3 TRBD2 many TRBV20-1
TGCAGCGTTGAAACTTTAGGACAGGCCCCAAACTATGGCTACACCTTC CSVETLGQAPNYGYTF TRBJ1-2 TRBD1 many TRBV29-1
TGCAGTGCCAGGACAGGCCGCCTCACCGGGGAGCTGTTTTTT CSARTGRLTGELFF TRBJ2-2 TRBD1 . TRBV20-1
TGTGCCAGCAGTCCTACAGGGCTACTATACTACGAGCAGTACTTC CASSPTGLLYYEQYF TRBJ2-7 . few TRBV9
TGTGCCAGCAGCCAAGTCCGGACGGAGTATGGCTACACCTTC CASSQVRTEYGYTF TRBJ1-2 . many TRBV7-2
TGTGCCAGCAGTTACCAACCGGCCAGGGATGAGCAGTTCTTC CASSYQPARDEQFF TRBJ2-1 . many TRBV6-5
TGTGCCAGCAGCTTGGCGGTAGGGGGGGTTGGAGAAAGGCAGACCCAGTACTTC CASSLAVGGVGERQTQYF TRBJ2-5 . many TRBV5-5
TGTGCCAACAGCCCATCCACAGGGTTGAGTCAGCCCCAGCATTTT CANSPSTGLSQPQHF TRBJ1-5 . . TRBV7-6
TGCGCCAGCAGCCTCGACATACCCAACAATGAGCAGTTCTTC CASSLDIPNNEQFF TRBJ2-1 . many TRBV4-3
TGCAGTGCTGTCGCGGCCTATGGCTACACCTTC CSAVAAYGYTF TRBJ1-2 . . TRBV20-1
TGTGCCTGGGACTACTTCACAGATACGCAGTATTTT CAWDYFTDTQYF TRBJ2-3 . once TRBV30
TGTGCCGGCAGCTCCGGACTAGCGGGGGGGACGCAGTATTTT CAGSSGLAGGTQYF TRBJ2-3 TRBD2 . TRBV7-3
TGTGCCAGCAGCCTTGGACTAGCGGGGGGGGCCGGTAGCACAGATACGCAGTATTTT CASSLGLAGGAGSTDTQYF TRBJ2-3 TRBD2 many TRBV9
TGTGCCAGTCGCCGGACGTTGGTCGTTTCAGAGACCCAGTACTTC CASRRTLVVSETQYF TRBJ2-5 . . TRBV19
TGCAGTGCTCAGACTAGCGGGGGGGTCACAGATACGCAGTATTTT CSAQTSGGVTDTQYF TRBJ2-3 TRBD2 . TRBV20-1
TGTGCCAGCAGCCCCTCTTCGGGAACTGGCTACACCTTC CASSPSSGTGYTF TRBJ1-2 . many TRBV12-3/TRBV12-4
TGCGCCAGCAGCCAAGCCGGGGCCCTAGGCTATGGCTACACCTTC CASSQAGALGYGYTF TRBJ1-2 . many TRBV4-3
TGTGCCAGCAAAATGGGCGATACGCAGTATTTT CASKMGDTQYF TRBJ2-3 . . TRBV2
TGCGCCAGCAGCTACCTAGCGGGGACGAACACCGGGGAGCTGTTTTTT CASSYLAGTNTGELFF TRBJ2-2 TRBD2 few TRBV5-1
TGCAGTGCTAGAGACGTAGGACTGATCTCCTACGAGCAGTACTTC CSARDVGLISYEQYF TRBJ2-7 . . TRBV20-1
TGTGCCAGCAGCTCAGACGCAGCGGGGGGCCGCACAGATACGCAGTATTTT CASSSDAAGGRTDTQYF TRBJ2-3 TRBD2 few TRBV7-8
TGCGCCAGCAGCTTGTCCCTAGCTGCTACCGGGGAGCTGTTTTTT CASSLSLAATGELFF TRBJ2-2 . . TRBV5-1
TGCAGTGCTACTGGGAACACTGAAGCTTTCTTT CSATGNTEAFF TRBJ1-1 . many TRBV20-1
TGTGCCAGCTCACTAGGGACAGGGAAACAGCCCCAGCATTTT CASSLGTGKQPQHF TRBJ1-5 TRBD1 . TRBV18
TGCGCCAGCAGCTTCAACATGGCGAACACCGGGGAGCTGTTTTTT CASSFNMANTGELFF TRBJ2-2 . few TRBV5-1
TGTGCCAGCAGCCAGGGAAGCCTTGGGGGCGGTGGGCAGCCCCAGCATTTT CASSQGSLGGGGQPQHF TRBJ1-5 . . TRBV3-1
TGCAGCGTTGACGGCTGGGACAGGTTGGGCACTGAAGCTTTCTTT CSVDGWDRLGTEAFF TRBJ1-1 TRBD1 . TRBV29-1
TGCGCCAGCAGCTTGGGTTTCGTCGGCACAGATACGCAGTATTTT CASSLGFVGTDTQYF TRBJ2-3 . many TRBV5-1
TGCAGTGCTAGTGGGGAAACGACAGGGGGTACCTACAATGAGCAGTTCTTC CSASGETTGGTYNEQFF TRBJ2-1 TRBD1 many TRBV20-1
TGTGCCAGCAGCCAAGCCGTGGGGACAGGGGGAACCTACGAGCAGTACTTC CASSQAVGTGGTYEQYF TRBJ2-7 TRBD1 many TRBV14